This TCR beta chain was captured in a study of long-term antiretroviral therapy in people with HIV (dated by TCRdb to between 2021 and 2023). At the level of the whole study: The earliest samples were collected roughly a decade before the 2015 WHO recommendation for immediate ART, at a time when ART was usually postponed until CD4 counts fell. About 35% of the 30 participants with HIV were female. Test extractions of a monoclonal T-cell line alongside 33 polyclonal samples showed no cross-contamination during QIAcube processing. A total of roughly 180 cryopreserved PBMC samples were contributed to the cohort by 30 adults with confirmed HIV infection, with samples collected serially over a mean of approximately six years (range 1-12). A retrospective serial study tested whether ART initiation and durable HIV suppression were associated with changes in peripheral blood TRB repertoire composition and diversity.

Inclusion was restricted to participants for whom at least one PBMC sample before ART initiation and at least two post-ART samples were available. Every participant with HIV received treatment in the United States of America. Before DNA extraction, cryopreserved samples containing roughly 1-10 million PBMC were thawed and washed. At the time of the earliest PBMC sample, participants with HIV were aged between roughly 20 and 55 years. PBMC samples from each participant spanned 1-4 timepoints before ART initiation and 2-8 timepoints after ART initiation, with a median of 7 samples. For every participant, serial HIV viral load, CD4+ T-cell count, ART history and demographic data were obtained. Using a Qiagen kit on a QIAcube, genomic DNA was extracted from unsorted PBMC, with samples processed in batches of 12. The immunoSEQ hsTCRB v3.0 assay was used at survey level resolution for TRB variable region sequencing. TRB sequencing targeted a depth of about 40,000-50,000 T-cell genomes per sample. An Illumina MiSeq with a v3 150-cycle kit was used to sequence the pooled TRB libraries. As for the authors' bioinformatics: Repertoire analysis was run in R within a reproducible Nextflow workflow that covered QC, data transformation and analysis. LymphoSeq2, an R package for exploring AIRR-Seq data, was used to implement the custom analyses. Several samples yielding fewer than 5000 total TRB sequences were excluded, leaving about 190 analyzed HIV repertoires. Among the approximately 190 retained HIV repertoires, 55 to 60 were collected before ART initiation and around 130 after ART initiation. Repertoires were downsampled to 5000 TRB nucleotide sequences, with summary statistics averaged over 100 downsampling iterations. The analysis kept only TRB sequences whose CDR3 regions were at least seven amino acids long. Diversity was assessed using a clonality score derived from Shannon entropy and using the Gini coefficient. In repertoire networks, the top 5000 CDR3 amino acid sequences were linked whenever an edit distance of one separated two sequences. For TRB CDR3 amino acid sequences, antigen specificity groups and MHC restriction were predicted with GLIPH2. To flag known CMV, EBV, HIV or tissue antigen associations, CDR3 amino acid sequences were matched against VDJdb and McPAS-TCR. Pre-ART, post-ART and control groups were compared with Wilcoxon signed-rank tests and Holm-Bonferroni correction. This immuneACCESS table, as held by TCRdb, lists in-frame sequences with V and J called but not all clones. Of the missing ones, under half trace to an unresolved V gene in checked studies; the others have no known cause. That table gives V, J and clone size, and the DNA gave D and trimming. The sample table holds more than 15,000 clones, of which roughly 95% were seen once. The top ten hold 1.1% to 1.5% of the sample.

Here is what the overall study found, with its caveats: Starting ART was linked to a significant rise in TRB diversity, yet even after long-term ART the diversity remained significantly lower than in transplant donor controls. The samples were dated from about 2004 to 2017, and the ART regimens that were used may be less effective than current ART regimens. Because pre-ART samples had limited cell numbers, unsorted PBMC were profiled rather than sorted CD4+ and CD8+ T cells. CDR3 length ranges in HIV repertoires were narrower than in controls, and network structure suggested an antigen-experienced repertoire with only a slight naive shift after ART. Limited PBMC availability meant only the TCR beta chain was sequenced, without alpha chain pairing. Expanded TRB clones identified before ART initiation dominated the repertoire at all time points, although this dominance fluctuated and declined in many PLHIV after ART. Inferences about post-ART repertoire changes are limited because no data were available on ART adherence, viral resistance or therapy changes.

Note on this clone: Its antigen target is currently unknown. No base quality information exists; no much larger clone differs at one position.

Between the V and J ends, shortened by 5 bases and 7 bases respectively, the junction contains 15 bases. From its cysteine to its phenylalanine, the CDR3 spans 15 amino acids. The DNA shown is the 45-base CDR3, in frame from base 1. CDR1 and CDR2 are drawn from the germline V gene: MNHNS, SASEGT. The specimen was unsorted PBMCs, collected less than 13 years after starting antiretroviral therapy. This clonotype was sampled from a young man with HIV. The sequence joins TRBV6-1 to TRBJ1-6, with a tentative D gene TRBD1 over 5 matching bases. This receptor has the CDR3 CASSTQRGDNSPLHF. The DNA sequence is TGTGCCAGCAGTACCCAGCGGGGGGACAATTCACCCCTCCACTTT.